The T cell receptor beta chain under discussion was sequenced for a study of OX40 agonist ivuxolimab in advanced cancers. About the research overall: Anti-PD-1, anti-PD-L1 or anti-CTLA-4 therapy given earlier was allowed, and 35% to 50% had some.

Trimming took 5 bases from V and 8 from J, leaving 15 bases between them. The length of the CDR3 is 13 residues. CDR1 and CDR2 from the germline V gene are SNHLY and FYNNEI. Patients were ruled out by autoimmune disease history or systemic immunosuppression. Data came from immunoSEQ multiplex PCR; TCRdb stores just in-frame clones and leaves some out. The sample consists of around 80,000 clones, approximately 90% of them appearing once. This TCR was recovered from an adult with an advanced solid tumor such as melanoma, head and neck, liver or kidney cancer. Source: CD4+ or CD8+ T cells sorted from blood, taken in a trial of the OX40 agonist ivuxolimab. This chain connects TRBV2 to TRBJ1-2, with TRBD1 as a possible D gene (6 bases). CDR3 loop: CASSQAAGVGYTF. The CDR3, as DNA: TGTGCCAGCAGTCAGGCGGCAGGGGTGGGCTACACCTTC.